Detailed here is one T cell receptor beta chain. The table came from immunoSEQ multiplex PCR; TCRdb's copy has only in-frame clones and leaves some out. This sample yields approximately 94,000 clones, of which 92% are seen a single time; around 3.4% belongs to the top ten. With 0 bases removed from V and 3 bases from J, the gap between germline ends came to 11 bases. This CDR3 spans 16 amino acids. The germline V gene has CDR1 LNHDA and CDR2 SQIVND (reference sequence). The record originates from a study of OX40 agonist ivuxolimab in advanced cancers. On the study more broadly: Participants, 82.7% male, averaged around 64 years of age, ranging from 23 to 79. Partial responses, seen in three patients, involved one hepatocellular carcinoma and two cutaneous melanomas.

The specimen was CD4+ or CD8+ T cells sorted from blood, collected in a trial of the OX40 agonist ivuxolimab. This TCR was sampled from an adult with an advanced solid tumor such as melanoma, head and neck, liver or kidney cancer. The chain is built from TRBV19 and TRBJ2-2; D is unresolved. In DNA, the CDR3 is TGTGCCAGTAGTATAGATCCAGATAAGGACACCGGGGAGCTGTTTTTT. Translated, it gives CASSIDPDKDTGELFF. The full variable domain, in which reference TRBV19 and TRBJ2-2 provide the parts outside the CDR3, is DGGITQSPKYLFRKEGQNVTLSCEQNLNHDAMYWYRQDPGQGLRLIYYSQIVNDFQKGDIAEGYSVSREKKESFPLTVTSAQKNPTAFYLCASSIDPDKDTGELFFGEGSRLTVL.